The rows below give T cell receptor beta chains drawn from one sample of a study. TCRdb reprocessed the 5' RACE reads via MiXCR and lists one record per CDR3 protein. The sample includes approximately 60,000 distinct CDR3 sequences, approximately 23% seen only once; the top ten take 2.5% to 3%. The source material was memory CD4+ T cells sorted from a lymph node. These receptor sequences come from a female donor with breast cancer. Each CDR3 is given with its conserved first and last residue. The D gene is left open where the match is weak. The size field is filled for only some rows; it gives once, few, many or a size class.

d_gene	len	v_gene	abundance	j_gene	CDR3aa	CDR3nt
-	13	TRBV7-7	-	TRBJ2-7	CASSPKEGHEQYF	TGTGCTAGCAGCCCCAAGGAGGGCCACGAGCAGTACTTC
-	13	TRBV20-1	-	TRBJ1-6	CSAHTGLSSPLHF	TGCAGTGCTCATACAGGGTTAAGTTCACCCCTCCACTTT
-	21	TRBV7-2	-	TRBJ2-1	CASSLAPSGNLVVAAYNEQFF	TGTGCCAGCAGCTTAGCGCCCTCAGGGAATTTGGTAGTAGCGGCATACAATGAGCAGTTCTTC
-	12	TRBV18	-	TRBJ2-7	CASSPNGYEQYF	TGTGCCAGCTCACCGAACGGCTACGAGCAGTACTTC
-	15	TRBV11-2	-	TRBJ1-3	CASSASEFSGNTIYF	TGTGCCAGCAGCGCCTCAGAATTCTCTGGAAACACCATATATTTT
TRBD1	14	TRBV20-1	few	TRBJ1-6	CSARERTGNSPLHF	TGCAGTGCTAGAGAGCGGACAGGGAATTCACCCCTCCACTTT
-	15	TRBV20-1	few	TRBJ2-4	CSARDGGAVKNIQYF	TGCAGTGCTAGAGACGGAGGGGCGGTCAAAAACATTCAGTACTTC
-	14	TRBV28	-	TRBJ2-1	CASRTSGDTNEQFF	TGTGCCAGCAGGACAAGCGGGGACACCAATGAGCAGTTCTTC
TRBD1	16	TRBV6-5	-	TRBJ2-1	CASNYGGTVLADEQFF	TGTGCCAGCAATTACGGTGGGACAGTTCTGGCGGATGAGCAGTTCTTC
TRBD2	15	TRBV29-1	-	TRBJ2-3	CSVASLAGGTDTQYF	TGCAGCGTTGCCTCGCTAGCGGGAGGCACAGATACGCAGTATTTT
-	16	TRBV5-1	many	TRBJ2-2	CASSLVLDGGTGELFF	TGCGCCAGCAGCCTAGTTCTCGACGGTGGCACCGGGGAGCTGTTTTTT
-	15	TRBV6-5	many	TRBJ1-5	CASSPYSGRGQPQHF	TGTGCCAGCAGTCCGTACTCAGGGAGGGGACAGCCCCAGCATTTT
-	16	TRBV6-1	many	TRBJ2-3	CASREVGVPGDYTQYF	TGTGCCAGCAGGGAGGTTGGGGTTCCGGGAGATTATACGCAGTATTTT
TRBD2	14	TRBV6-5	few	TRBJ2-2	CASRMAGRAGELFF	TGTGCCAGCAGGATGGCAGGGAGGGCCGGGGAGCTGTTTTTT
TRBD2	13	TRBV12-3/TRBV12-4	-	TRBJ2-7	CASGGTSSYEQYF	TGTGCCAGTGGTGGGACTAGCAGCTACGAGCAGTACTTC
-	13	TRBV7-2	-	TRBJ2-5	CASSFTGAETQYF	TGTGCCAGCAGCTTCACCGGTGCGGAGACCCAGTACTTC
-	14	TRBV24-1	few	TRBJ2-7	CATSDSDSTYEQYF	TGTGCCACCAGTGATTCCGACAGCACCTACGAGCAGTACTTC
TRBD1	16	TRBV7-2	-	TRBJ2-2	CASSPRQGFAAGELFF	TGTGCCAGCAGCCCTAGACAGGGGTTTGCTGCGGGGGAGCTGTTTTTT
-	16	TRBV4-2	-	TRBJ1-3	CASSQDPIPSGNTMYF	TGTGCCAGCAGCCAAGACCCGATACCCTCTGGAAACACCATGTATTTT
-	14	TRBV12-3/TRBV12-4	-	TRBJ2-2	CASSSTQVAGELFF	TGTGCCAGCAGCTCAACCCAGGTGGCCGGGGAGCTGTTTTTT